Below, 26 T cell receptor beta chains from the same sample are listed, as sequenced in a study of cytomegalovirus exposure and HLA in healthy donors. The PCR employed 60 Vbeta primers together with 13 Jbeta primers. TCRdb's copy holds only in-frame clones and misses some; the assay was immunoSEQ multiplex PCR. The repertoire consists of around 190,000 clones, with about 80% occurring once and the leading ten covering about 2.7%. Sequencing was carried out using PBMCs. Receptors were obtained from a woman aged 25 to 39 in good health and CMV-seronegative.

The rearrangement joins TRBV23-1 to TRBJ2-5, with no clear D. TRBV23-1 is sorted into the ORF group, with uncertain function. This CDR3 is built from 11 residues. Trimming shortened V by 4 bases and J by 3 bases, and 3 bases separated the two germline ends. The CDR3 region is CASSPEETQYF. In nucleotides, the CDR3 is TGCGCCAGCAGTCCGGAAGAGACCCAGTACTTC.

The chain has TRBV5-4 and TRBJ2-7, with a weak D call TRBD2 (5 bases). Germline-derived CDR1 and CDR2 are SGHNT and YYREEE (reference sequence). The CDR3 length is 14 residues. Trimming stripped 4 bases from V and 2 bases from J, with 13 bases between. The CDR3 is CASSPDFKPYEQYF. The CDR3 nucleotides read TGTGCCAGCAGCCCGGACTTCAAACCCTACGAGCAGTACTTC.

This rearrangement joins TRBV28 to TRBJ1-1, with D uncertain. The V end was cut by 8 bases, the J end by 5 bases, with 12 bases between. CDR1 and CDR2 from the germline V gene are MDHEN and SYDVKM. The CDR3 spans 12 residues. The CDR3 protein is CASARVGTEAFF. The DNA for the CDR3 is TGTGCCAGCGCACGGGTTGGGACTGAAGCTTTCTTT.

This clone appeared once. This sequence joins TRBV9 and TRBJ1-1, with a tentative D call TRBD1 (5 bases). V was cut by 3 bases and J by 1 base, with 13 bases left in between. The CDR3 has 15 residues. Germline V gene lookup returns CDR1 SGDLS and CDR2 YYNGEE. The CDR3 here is CASSGRRGGNTEAFF. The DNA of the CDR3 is TGTGCCAGCAGCGGGAGGAGGGGAGGGAACACTGAAGCTTTCTTT.

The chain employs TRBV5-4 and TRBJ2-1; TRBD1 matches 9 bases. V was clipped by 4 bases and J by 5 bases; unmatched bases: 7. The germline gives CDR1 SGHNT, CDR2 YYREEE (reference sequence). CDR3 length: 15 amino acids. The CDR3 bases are TGTGCCAGCAGCCGGGGACAGGGTATGAACAATGAGCAGTTCTTC. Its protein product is CASSRGQGMNNEQFF. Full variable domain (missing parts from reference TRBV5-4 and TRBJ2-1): ETGVTQSPTHLIKTRGQQVTLRCSSQSGHNTVSWYQQALGQGPQFIFQYYREEENGRGNFPPRFSGLQFPNYSSELNVNALELDDSALYLCASSRGQGMNNEQFFGPGTRLTVL.

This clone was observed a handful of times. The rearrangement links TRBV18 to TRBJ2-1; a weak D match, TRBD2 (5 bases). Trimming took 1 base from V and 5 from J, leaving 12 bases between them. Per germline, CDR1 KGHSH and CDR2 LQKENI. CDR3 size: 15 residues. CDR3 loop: CASSPLHSEDNEQFF. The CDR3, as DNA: TGTGCCAGCTCACCACTCCATTCGGAGGACAATGAGCAGTTCTTC.

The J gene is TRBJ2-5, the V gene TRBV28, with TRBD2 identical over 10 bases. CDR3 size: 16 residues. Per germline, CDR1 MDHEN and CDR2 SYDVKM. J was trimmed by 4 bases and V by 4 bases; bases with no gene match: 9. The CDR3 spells CASSSYPRLAGETQYF. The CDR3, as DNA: TGTGCCAGCAGTTCCTACCCCCGACTAGCGGGAGAGACCCAGTACTTC.

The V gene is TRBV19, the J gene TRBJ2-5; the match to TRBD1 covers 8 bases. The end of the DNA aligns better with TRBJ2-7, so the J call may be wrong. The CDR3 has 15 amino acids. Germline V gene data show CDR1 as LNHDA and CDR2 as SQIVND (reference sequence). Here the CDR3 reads CASRSNRGNSYEQYF. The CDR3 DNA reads TGTGCCAGTAGAAGCAACAGGGGGAACTCCTACGAGCAGTACTTC.

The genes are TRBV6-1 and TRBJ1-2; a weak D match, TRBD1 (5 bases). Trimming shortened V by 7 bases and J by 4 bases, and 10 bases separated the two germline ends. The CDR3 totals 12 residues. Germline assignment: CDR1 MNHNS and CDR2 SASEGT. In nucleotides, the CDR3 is TGTGCCAGCAAGACAGCCCGCTATGGCTACACCTTC. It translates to CASKTARYGYTF.

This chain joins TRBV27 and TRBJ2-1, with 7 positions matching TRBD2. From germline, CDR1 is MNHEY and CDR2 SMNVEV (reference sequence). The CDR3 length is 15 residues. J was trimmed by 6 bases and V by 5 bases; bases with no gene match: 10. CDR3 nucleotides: TGTGCCAGCAGTCTACTTGCAACTAGCGCCAATGAGCAGTTCTTC. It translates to CASSLLATSANEQFF.

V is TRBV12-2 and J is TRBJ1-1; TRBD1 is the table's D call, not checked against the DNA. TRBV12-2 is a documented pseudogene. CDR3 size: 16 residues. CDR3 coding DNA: TGTGCAAGTCGCTTAAAAACAGGTCTCCAGAACACTGAAGCTTTCTTT. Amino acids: CASRLKTGLQNTEAFF.

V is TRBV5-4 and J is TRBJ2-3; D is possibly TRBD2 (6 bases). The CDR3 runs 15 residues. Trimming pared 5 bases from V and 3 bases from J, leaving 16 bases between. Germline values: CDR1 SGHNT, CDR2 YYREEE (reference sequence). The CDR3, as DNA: TGTGCCAGCAGGGTTCGGGAGTTGGTAACAGATACGCAGTATTTT. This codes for CASRVRELVTDTQYF.

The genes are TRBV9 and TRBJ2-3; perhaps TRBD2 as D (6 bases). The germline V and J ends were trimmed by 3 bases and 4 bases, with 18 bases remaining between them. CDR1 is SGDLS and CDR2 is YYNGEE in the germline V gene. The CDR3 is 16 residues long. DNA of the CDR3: TGTGCCAGCAGCGGATTACTAGCAAGGGGTTCAGATACGCAGTATTTT. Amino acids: CASSGLLARGSDTQYF.

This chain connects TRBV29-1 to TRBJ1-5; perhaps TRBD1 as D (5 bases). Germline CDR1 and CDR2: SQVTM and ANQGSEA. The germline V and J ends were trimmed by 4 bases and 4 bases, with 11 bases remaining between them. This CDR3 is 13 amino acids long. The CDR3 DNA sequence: TGCAGCGTTGGGGCAGGGAGGAATCAGCCCCAGCATTTT. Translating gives CSVGAGRNQPQHF. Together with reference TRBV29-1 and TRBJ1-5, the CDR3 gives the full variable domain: SAVISQKPSRDICQRGTSLTIQCQVDSQVTMMFWYRQQPGQSLTLIATANQGSEATYESGFVIDKFPISRPNLTFSTLTVSNMSPEDSSIYLCSVGAGRNQPQHFGDGTRLSIL.

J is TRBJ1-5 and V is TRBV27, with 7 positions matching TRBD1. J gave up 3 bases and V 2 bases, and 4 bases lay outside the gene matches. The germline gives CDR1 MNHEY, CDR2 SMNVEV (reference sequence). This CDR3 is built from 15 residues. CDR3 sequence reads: CASSLRGLVNQPQHF. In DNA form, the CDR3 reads TGTGCCAGCAGTTTAAGGGGGCTTGTCAATCAGCCCCAGCATTTT.

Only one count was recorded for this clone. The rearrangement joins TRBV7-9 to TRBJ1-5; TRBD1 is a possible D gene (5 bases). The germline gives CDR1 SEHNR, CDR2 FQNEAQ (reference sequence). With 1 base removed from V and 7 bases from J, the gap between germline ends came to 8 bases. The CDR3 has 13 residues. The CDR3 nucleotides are TGTGCCAGCAGCTTAGAGCAGGGCCAGCCCCAGCATTTT. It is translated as CASSLEQGQPQHF.

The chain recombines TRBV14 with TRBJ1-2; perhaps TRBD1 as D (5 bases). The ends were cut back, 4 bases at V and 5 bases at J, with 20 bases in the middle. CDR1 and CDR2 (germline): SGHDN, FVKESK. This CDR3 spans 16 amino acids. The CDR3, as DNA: TGTGCCAGCAGCCGTACACGGGACGCCGGGAGGTATGGCTACACCTTC. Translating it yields CASSRTRDAGRYGYTF. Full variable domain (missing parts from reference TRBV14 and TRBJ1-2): EAGVTQFPSHSVIEKGQTVTLRCDPISGHDNLYWYRRVMGKEIKFLLHFVKESKQDESGMPNNRFLAERTGGTYSTLKVQPAELEDSGVYFCASSRTRDAGRYGYTFGSGTRLTVV.

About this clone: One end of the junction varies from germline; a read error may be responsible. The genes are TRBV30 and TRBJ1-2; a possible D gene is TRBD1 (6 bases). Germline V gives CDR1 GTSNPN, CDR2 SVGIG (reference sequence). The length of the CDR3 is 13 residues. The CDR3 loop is CAWGDKQNYGYPF. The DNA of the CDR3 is TGTGCCTGGGGGGACAAACAGAACTATGGCTACCCCTTC.

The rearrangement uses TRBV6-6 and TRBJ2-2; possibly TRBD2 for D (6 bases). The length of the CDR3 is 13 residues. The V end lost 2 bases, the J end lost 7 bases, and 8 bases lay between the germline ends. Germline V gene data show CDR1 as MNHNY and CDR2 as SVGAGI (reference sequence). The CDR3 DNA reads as TGTGCCAGCAGTTACGCGGGGCACGGGGAGCTGTTTTTT. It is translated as CASSYAGHGELFF.

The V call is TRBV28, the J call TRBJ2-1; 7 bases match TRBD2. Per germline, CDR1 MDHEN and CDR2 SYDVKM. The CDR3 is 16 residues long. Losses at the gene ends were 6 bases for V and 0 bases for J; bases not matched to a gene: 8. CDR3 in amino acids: CASSPGGAHSYNEQFF. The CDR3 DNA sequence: TGTGCCAGCAGCCCGGGGGGAGCCCACTCCTACAATGAGCAGTTCTTC.

For the CDR3, the DNA is TGTGCCAGCAGCTTGGGGCGCGGTAGTCACGAGCAGTACTTC. This sequence encodes CASSLGRGSHEQYF. The V call is TRBV11-3, the J call TRBJ2-7; maybe TRBD1 (5 bases). Germline values: CDR1 SGHNT, CDR2 YENEEA. V was shortened by 3 bases and J by 5 bases, with 14 bases between the two germline ends. This CDR3 has 14 residues.

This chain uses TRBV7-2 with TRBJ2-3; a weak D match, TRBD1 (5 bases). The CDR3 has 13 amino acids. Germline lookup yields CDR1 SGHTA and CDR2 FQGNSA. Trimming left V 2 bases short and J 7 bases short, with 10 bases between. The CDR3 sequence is CASSLRTPNTQYF. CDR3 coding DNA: TGTGCCAGCAGCTTAAGGACACCCAATACGCAGTATTTT.

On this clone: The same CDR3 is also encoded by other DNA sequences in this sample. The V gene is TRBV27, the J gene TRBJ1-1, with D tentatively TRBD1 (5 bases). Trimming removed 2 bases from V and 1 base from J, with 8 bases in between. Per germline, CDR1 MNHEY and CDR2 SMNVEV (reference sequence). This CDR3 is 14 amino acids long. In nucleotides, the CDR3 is TGTGCCAGCAGTTTAGGGGGAGGGAACACTGAAGCTTTCTTT. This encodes CASSLGGGNTEAFF.

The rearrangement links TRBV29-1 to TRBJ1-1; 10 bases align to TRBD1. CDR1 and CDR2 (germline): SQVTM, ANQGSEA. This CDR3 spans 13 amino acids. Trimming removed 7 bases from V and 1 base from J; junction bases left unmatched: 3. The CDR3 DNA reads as TGCAGCGCTGGGACAGGGGAGAACACTGAAGCTTTCTTT. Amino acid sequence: CSAGTGENTEAFF.

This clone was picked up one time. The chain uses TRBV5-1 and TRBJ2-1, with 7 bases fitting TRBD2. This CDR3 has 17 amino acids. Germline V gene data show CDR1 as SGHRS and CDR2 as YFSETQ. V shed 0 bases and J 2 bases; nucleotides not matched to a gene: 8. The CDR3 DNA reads TGCGCCAGCAGCTTGGGCTGGCGGGAGCCTCCCTACAATGAGCAGTTCTTC. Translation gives CASSLGWREPPYNEQFF.

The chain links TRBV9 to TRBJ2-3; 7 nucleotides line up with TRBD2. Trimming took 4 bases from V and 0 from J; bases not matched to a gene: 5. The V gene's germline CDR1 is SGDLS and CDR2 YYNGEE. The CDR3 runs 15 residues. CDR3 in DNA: TGTGCCAGCAGCACGTCCGGGGGGAGCACAGATACGCAGTATTTT. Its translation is CASSTSGGSTDTQYF.